One T cell receptor (beta chain) is described in this entry. A read error may produce the germline difference seen at one junction end. This sample stems from a study of T-cell reconstitution after alpha-beta-depleted transplantation in children. Per germline, CDR1 LGHNA and CDR2 YSLEER. The CDR3 has 14 amino acids. Molecular barcoding with unique molecular identifiers was used for the TCRbeta library. A single record per CDR3 protein comes from TCRdb applying MiXCR to the PCR reads. Of around 440,000 distinct CDR3 sequences in the sample, roughly 17% were seen once. The receptor was derived from a boy under two years old who had a stem cell transplant for Wiskott-Aldrich syndrome, so the T cells may come from the graft donor. The V and J genes are TRBV4-3 and TRBJ2-2, with D possibly matching TRBD2 (6 bases). Sequenced material: PBMCs, mostly from graft donor cells, taken 360 days after TCRalphabeta/CD19-depleted stem cell transplant. This CDR3 reads CASSPHRVGGKLFF. The CDR3 DNA reads as TGCGCCAGCAGCCCTCATCGTGTGGGCGGGAAGCTGTTTTTT.